These 9 T cell receptor beta chains originate from one sample sequenced in a study of T cell repertoires in cytomegalovirus infection. One entry per CDR3 protein results from TCRdb running MiXCR on the reads. The repertoire holds about 900,000 distinct CDR3 sequences, with approximately 33% as singletons. For these receptors, no antigen is known. The source was cultured CD8+ T cells from PBMCs, collected from culture after CMV antigen stimulation. These receptor sequences come from a human donor in good health (CMV status not recorded). Some clones in this sample may be carry-over from other donors' samples.

This clonotype was detected a few times. The chain links TRBV4-2 to TRBJ2-1; no reliable D call. Germline V gene lookup returns CDR1 LGHNA and CDR2 YNFKEQ. CDR3 size: 14 residues. V gave up 1 base and J gave up 9 bases, with 13 bases separating them. CDR3 residues: CASSQGTQLAEQFF. CDR3 DNA: TGTGCCAGCAGCCAAGGGACCCAGTTGGCTGAGCAGTTCTTC.

This chain links TRBV10-3 with TRBJ2-1; 9 nucleotides agree with TRBD2. With 10 bases clipped from V and 6 bases from J, the junction kept 16 bases outside the gene matches. Germline lookup yields CDR1 ENHRY and CDR2 SYGVKD. CDR3 length: 16 residues. The CDR3 nucleotides read TGTGCCACCTCGATAGCGGGGGAAAAGGGGGTCAATGAGCAGTTCTTC. It codes for CATSIAGEKGVNEQFF.

This clonotype was counted a few times. The chain joins TRBV4-1 to TRBJ2-7; no reliable D call. In germline, CDR1 is MGHRA, CDR2 YSYEKL. V lost 4 bases to trimming and J lost 5 bases, with 12 bases between them. The CDR3 is 13 residues long. CDR3 nucleotide sequence: TGCGCCAGCAGCCTAGATGGGCTCCACGAGCAGTACGTC. Its translation: CASSLDGLHEQYV.

J is TRBJ1-2 and V is TRBV28; perhaps TRBD1 as D (5 bases). CDR1 and CDR2 from the germline V gene are MDHEN and SYDVKM. The CDR3 totals 12 residues. V lost 10 bases to trimming and J lost 6 bases, with 15 bases between them. In DNA, the CDR3 is TGTGCCACCTTGCGGGGGTTGGATGGCTACACCTTC. Translated, it gives CATLRGLDGYTF.

In its sample, this clonotype was seen a few times. The chain links TRBV25-1 to TRBJ1-1; D not resolved. CDR1 is MGHDK and CDR2 is SYGVNS in the germline V gene. This CDR3 has 13 residues. Trimming removed 1 base from V and 7 bases from J, with 10 bases in between. The CDR3 spells CASSESPHGEAFF. The CDR3 DNA sequence: TGTGCCAGCAGTGAATCCCCACATGGTGAAGCTTTCTTT.

This clonotype has just one count. The chain carries TRBV20-1 and TRBJ2-1; D perhaps matches TRBD1 (6 bases). The CDR3 totals 12 residues. Per germline, CDR1 DFQATT and CDR2 SNEGSKA (reference sequence). V was clipped by 0 bases and J by 10 bases, with 10 bases between them. The CDR3 DNA is TGCAGTGCTAGAGATCCAGGGGAAGAGCAGTTCTTC. Translation gives CSARDPGEEQFF.

The chain combines TRBV25-1 with TRBJ2-1; D is perhaps TRBD1 (6 bases). Germline V gene sequence: CDR1 MGHDK, CDR2 SYGVNS. The CDR3 extends over 14 amino acids. Trimming took 4 bases from V and 5 from J, leaving 12 bases between them. This CDR3 is CASSVDRFDNEQFF. The CDR3 DNA follows: TGTGCCAGCAGTGTTGACAGGTTCGACAATGAGCAGTTCTTC.

J is TRBJ2-5 and V is TRBV10-3, with unresolved D. The CDR3 is 13 residues long. Trimming took 4 bases from V and 4 from J, leaving 10 bases between them. The germline V gene encodes CDR1 ENHRY and CDR2 SYGVKD. CDR3 in amino acids: CAISGSYPETQYF. The CDR3 DNA reads as TGTGCCATCAGTGGGTCGTACCCAGAGACCCAGTACTTC.

The CDR3 DNA reads TGCAGTGGAACCGGGACAGCAACCTACGAGCAGTACGTC. Translated: CSGTGTATYEQYV. V gene TRBV20-1 combines with J gene TRBJ2-7; TRBD1 aligns across 7 bases. The CDR3 spans 13 residues. The J segment lost 2 bases and the V segment lost 7 bases, leaving 8 bases of the junction unmatched. Per germline, CDR1 DFQATT and CDR2 SNEGSKA (reference sequence).